This is a list of T cell receptor beta chains from one sample in a study of T cell repertoires in cytomegalovirus infection. Their antigen targets remain unknown. TCRdb re-analysed the reads in MiXCR, keeping a single row per CDR3 protein. Of 640,000 or so distinct CDR3 sequences detected, 30% to 40% appear once; the ten largest clones hold 18%. Sequences were derived from cultured PBMCs, sampled from culture after CMV antigen stimulation. Receptor source: a human donor in good health (CMV status not recorded). Some clones in this sample may be carry-over from other donors' samples. Each CDR3 is given with its conserved first and last residue. D genes are given only for firm matches. Size is stated for part of the rows, as once, few or many counts, or as a class when the clone is expanded.

>-|TRBV11-2|-|15|TRBJ2-1
CASSLGDYRSDEQFF
TGTGCCAGCAGCTTAGGTGACTACAGGAGCGATGAGCAGTTCTTC
>-|TRBV7-2|-|13|TRBJ1-6
CASSSLGHSPLHF
TGTGCCAGCAGTTCCCTTGGCCATTCACCCCTCCACTTT
>TRBD1|TRBV7-8|many|14|TRBJ1-5
CASSRTTGDQPQHF
TGTGCCAGCAGCCGAACGACAGGGGATCAGCCCCAGCATTTT
>TRBD1|TRBV7-2|many|13|TRBJ2-5
CASSRDRGETQYF
TGTGCCAGCAGCAGGGACAGGGGGGAGACCCAGTACTTC
>TRBD2|TRBV7-8|-|14|TRBJ2-5
CASSLGLAGQTQYF
TGTGCCAGCAGCCTCGGACTAGCGGGACAGACCCAGTACTTC
>-|TRBV6-2/TRBV6-3|-|18|TRBJ1-2
CASSYSPSSDKSSDGYTF
TGTGCCAGCAGTTACTCGCCCTCTTCGGACAAATCAAGCGATGGCTACACCTTC
>TRBD2|TRBV6-5|many|16|TRBJ2-7
CASSKPLAGDVVEQYF
TGTGCCAGCAGCAAACCGTTAGCGGGGGATGTGGTCGAGCAGTACTTC
>TRBD2|TRBV2|-|13|TRBJ2-3
CASTGLALDTQYF
TGTGCCAGCACGGGACTAGCGCTGGATACGCAGTATTTT
>-|TRBV6-2/TRBV6-3|-|12|TRBJ2-7
CATGGGTYEQYF
TGTGCCACCGGTGGTGGCACCTACGAGCAGTACTTC
>-|TRBV7-9|-|12|TRBJ2-1
CASSLGTTEQFF
TGTGCCAGCAGCTTAGGAACGACTGAGCAGTTCTTC
>-|TRBV7-8|few|19|TRBJ2-7
CASSLGQRIKYGDLYEQYF
TGTGCCAGCAGCTTAGGTCAGCGGATAAAATACGGGGATCTCTACGAGCAGTACTTC
>-|TRBV15|-|15|TRBJ2-5
CATSREFGGSETQYF
TGTGCCACCAGCAGAGAATTTGGGGGCTCGGAGACCCAGTACTTC
>-|TRBV7-2|few|16|TRBJ2-1
CASSFDLATSYNEQFF
TGTGCCAGCAGCTTTGACCTAGCGACGAGCTACAATGAGCAGTTCTTC
>TRBD2|TRBV6-2/TRBV6-3|-|15|TRBJ2-7
CASGTSGSVLWEQYF
TGTGCCAGCGGGACTAGCGGGAGTGTACTGTGGGAGCAGTACTTC
>TRBD2|TRBV3-1|few|15|TRBJ2-1
CASPFNSGGRNEQFF
TGTGCCAGCCCGTTCAATAGCGGGGGGAGGAATGAGCAGTTCTTC
>TRBD1|TRBV10-3|-|13|TRBJ2-7
CAIRGTGVYEQYF
TGTGCCATCAGAGGGACAGGGGTCTACGAGCAGTACTTC
>-|TRBV7-2|many|14|TRBJ2-1
CASSPRGGRREQFF
TGTGCCAGCAGCCCCAGGGGGGGCCGGCGTGAGCAGTTCTTC
>TRBD2|TRBV6-2/TRBV6-3|-|15|TRBJ2-1
CASSSPGRQGNEQFF
TGTGCCAGCAGTTCCCCCGGGAGGCAGGGAAATGAGCAGTTCTTC
>-|TRBV4-1|few|12|TRBJ2-1
CASSYLNDEQFF
TGCGCCAGCAGCTACCTCAATGATGAGCAGTTCTTC
>-|TRBV6-5|few|13|TRBJ2-3
CASKRGSTDAQYF
TGTGCCAGCAAAAGGGGGAGTACAGATGCGCAGTATTTT
>TRBD2|TRBV4-1|few|17|TRBJ2-3
CASSQEGGLAGTDTQYF
TGCGCCAGCAGCCAAGAGGGGGGACTAGCGGGAACAGATACGCAGTATTTT
>-|TRBV6-6|-|15|TRBJ1-2
CASRGPRATNYGYTF
TGTGCCAGCAGGGGCCCCCGCGCTACTAACTATGGCTACACCTTC
>TRBD1|TRBV27|-|14|TRBJ1-1
CASRPTGGITEAFF
TGTGCCAGCAGGCCCACAGGGGGCATCACTGAAGCTTTCTTT
>TRBD1|TRBV27|-|15|TRBJ2-7
CASSPYMTGVLEQYF
TGTGCCAGCAGTCCCTACATGACAGGGGTCCTCGAGCAGTACTTC
>-|TRBV4-2|once|14|TRBJ2-7
CASSQEGVPREQYF
TGTGCCAGCAGCCAAGAGGGGGTCCCTCGCGAGCAGTACTTC
>TRBD1|TRBV4-1|-|16|TRBJ1-6
CASSQDPGQGGSPLHF
TGCGCCAGCAGCCAAGATCCGGGACAGGGTGGGTCACCCCTCCACTTT
>-|TRBV19|few|16|TRBJ2-1
CASSLIGWRGAGEQFF
TGTGCCAGTAGTTTGATAGGTTGGCGAGGAGCGGGTGAGCAGTTCTTC
>TRBD2|TRBV2|few|16|TRBJ2-3
CASRGSGGPYADTQYF
TGTGCCAGCAGGGGAAGCGGGGGCCCATACGCAGATACGCAGTATTTT
>-|TRBV7-2|many|15|TRBJ1-5
CASSHGVGSNQPQHF
TGTGCCAGCAGTCATGGGGTGGGTTCTAATCAGCCCCAGCATTTT
>TRBD2|TRBV4-2|few|16|TRBJ2-1
CASSRTSGGAYNEQFF
TGTGCCAGCAGCCGGACTAGCGGGGGGGCCTACAATGAGCAGTTCTTC
>-|TRBV2|-|16|TRBJ1-2
CASSEEVTPTGSGYTF
TGTGCCAGCAGTGAAGAAGTAACCCCGACAGGATCCGGCTACACCTTC
>-|TRBV28|-|15|TRBJ1-4
CASSRLGAANEKLFF
TGTGCCAGCAGTCGGCTGGGGGCGGCTAATGAAAAACTGTTTTTT
>-|TRBV19|few|14|TRBJ1-2
CASTPSRRPDGYTF
TGTGCCAGTACCCCCTCCCGACGTCCGGATGGCTACACCTTC
>TRBD1|TRBV6-5|-|14|TRBJ1-1
CASSLDRERTEAFF
TGTGCCAGCAGTCTAGACAGGGAGCGGACTGAAGCTTTCTTT
>-|TRBV6-8|-|15|TRBJ1-3
CASSYGAAAGNTIYF
TGTGCCAGCAGTTACGGGGCAGCCGCTGGAAACACCATATATTTT
>-|TRBV6-2/TRBV6-3|-|14|TRBJ2-1
CASTTRKGNNEQFF
TGTGCCAGCACGACCAGGAAGGGCAACAATGAGCAGTTCTTC
>-|TRBV12-3/TRBV12-4|-|14|TRBJ2-1
CASSLGDPVSRKFF
TGTGCCAGCAGTTTAGGGGACCCGGTAAGCCGAAAGTTCTTC
>TRBD1|TRBV3-1|-|15|TRBJ2-7
CASSHGTGPSYEQYF
TGTGCCAGCAGCCACGGGACAGGACCCTCCTACGAGCAGTACTTC
>-|TRBV10-1|few|17|TRBJ2-2
CASSESSLTLNTGELFF
TGCGCCAGCAGTGAGTCGTCCTTAACTCTCAACACCGGGGAGCTGTTTTTT
>TRBD1|TRBV7-4|few|15|TRBJ2-7
CASSNSGTGHREQYF
TGTGCCAGCAGCAACAGCGGGACAGGGCATCGCGAGCAGTACTTC
>TRBD2|TRBV18|few|14|TRBJ2-1
CASSQSAGGREQFF
TGTGCCAGCTCACAGTCAGCGGGAGGACGAGAGCAGTTCTTC
>TRBD2|TRBV12-5|many|22|TRBJ2-1
CASGLVRGKTSVQNLGYNEQFF
TGTGCTAGTGGTTTGGTAAGGGGTAAGACTAGCGTGCAGAACCTAGGCTACAATGAGCAGTTCTTC
>-|TRBV7-2|-|15|TRBJ2-2
CASRREAGGTGELFF
TGTGCCAGCCGCAGGGAGGCAGGGGGGACCGGGGAGCTGTTTTTT